This is a list of T cell receptor beta chains from one sample in a study of cytomegalovirus exposure and HLA in healthy donors. The table came from immunoSEQ multiplex PCR; TCRdb's copy has only in-frame clones and leaves some out. The sample has around 200,000 clones, around 82% seen once; the top ten hold about 2.8%. The specimen sequenced was PBMCs. All receptors derive from a woman between 18 and 30 years old in good health and CMV-seropositive. Both conserved end residues are part of each CDR3. Each record gives: clone size, V gene, D gene, J gene, CDR3 DNA, CDR3 protein. A D gene is named only where the DNA matches it firmly. Size is stated for part of the rows, as once, few or many counts, or as a class when the clone is expanded.

>.|TRBV7-9|.|TRBJ2-5
TGTGCCAGCAGCTTAGCGGGGGGAGAGACCCAGTACTTC
CASSLAGGETQYF
>.|TRBV28|.|TRBJ1-2
TGTGCCAGCCGGGGGGCAGAGGACTCCAGCGCATTAGCTAACTATGGCTACACCTTC
CASRGAEDSSALANYGYTF
>.|TRBV7-9|TRBD1|TRBJ1-2
TGTGCCAGCAGCCCAGGGACAGACTATGGCTACACCTTC
CASSPGTDYGYTF
>.|TRBV7-9|TRBD2|TRBJ2-5
TGTGCCAGCAGCAAGGGAGGGATTGAAGAGACCCAGTACTTC
CASSKGGIEETQYF
>.|TRBV19|TRBD1|TRBJ2-2
TGTGCCAGTAGTCCCCGGACAGGGGGGACCGGGGAGCTGTTTTTT
CASSPRTGGTGELFF
>.|TRBV9|TRBD2|TRBJ2-2
TGTGCCAGCAGCGTAAACCCGGGGGGGAGATACACCGGGGAGCTGTTTTTT
CASSVNPGGRYTGELFF
>once|TRBV7-9|.|TRBJ2-6
TGTGCCAGCAGCTTACCAGGGCGTGGGGCCAACGTCCTGACTTTC
CASSLPGRGANVLTF
>.|TRBV14|.|TRBJ1-2
TGTGCCAGCAGCCATGCCACAGTGGGCTACACCTTC
CASSHATVGYTF
>few|TRBV2|.|TRBJ2-7
TGTGCCAGCAGTCAGTCGGGCTACGAGCAGTACTTC
CASSQSGYEQYF
>.|TRBV5-1|.|TRBJ2-2
TGCGCCAGCAGCTATATGACTGGGAACACCGGGGAGCTGTTTTTT
CASSYMTGNTGELFF
>once|TRBV4-2|.|TRBJ1-4
TGTGCCAGCAGCCAAGACAGGGATGGCGAAAAACTGTTTTTT
CASSQDRDGEKLFF
>.|TRBV5-4|.|TRBJ1-1
TGTGCCAGCAGCGGAAGGGGTCACGGCCCCATGAACACTGAAGCTTTCTTT
CASSGRGHGPMNTEAFF
>once|TRBV2|.|TRBJ2-1
TGTGCCAGCCCAGCCTACAATGAGCAGTTCTTC
CASPAYNEQFF
>.|TRBV7-9|.|TRBJ1-1
TGTGCCAGCAGCTTTATTTCTACTGAAGAAGCTTTCTTT
CASSFISTEEAFF